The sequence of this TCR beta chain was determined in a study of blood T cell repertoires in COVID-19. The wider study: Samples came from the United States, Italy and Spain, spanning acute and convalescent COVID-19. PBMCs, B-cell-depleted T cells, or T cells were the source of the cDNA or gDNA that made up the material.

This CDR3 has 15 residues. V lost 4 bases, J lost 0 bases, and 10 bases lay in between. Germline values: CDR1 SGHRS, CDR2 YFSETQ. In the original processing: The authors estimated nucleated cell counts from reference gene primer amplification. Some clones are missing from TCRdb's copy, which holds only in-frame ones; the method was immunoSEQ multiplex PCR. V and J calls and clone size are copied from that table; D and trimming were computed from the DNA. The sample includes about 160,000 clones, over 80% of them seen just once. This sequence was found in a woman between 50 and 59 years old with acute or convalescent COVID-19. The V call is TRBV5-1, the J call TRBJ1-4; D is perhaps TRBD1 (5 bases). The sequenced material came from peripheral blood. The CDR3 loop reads CASSGGVTTNEKLFF. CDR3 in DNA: TGCGCCAGCAGCGGAGGGGTAACAACTAATGAAAAACTGTTTTTT.